This T cell receptor beta chain stems from a study of cytotoxic CD8 clonotypes in ibrutinib-treated CLL. Sequenced by immunoSEQ multiplex PCR; TCRdb stores in-frame clones only, minus some. This table holds approximately 340,000 clones, under 70% found once. Trimming at V came to 7 bases and at J to 8 bases, leaving 10 bases not matched to a gene. Germline loops: CDR1 SQVTM, CDR2 ANQGSEA. The CDR3 has 12 residues. Material: PBMCs, obtained after 36 months of ibrutinib treatment. The origin of this receptor is a human donor with chronic lymphocytic leukemia. J is TRBJ1-2 and V is TRBV29-1, with 7 bases identical to TRBD1. The CDR3 sequence is CSATLTGAGYTF. DNA of the CDR3: TGCAGCGCCACACTCACAGGGGCCGGCTACACCTTC.